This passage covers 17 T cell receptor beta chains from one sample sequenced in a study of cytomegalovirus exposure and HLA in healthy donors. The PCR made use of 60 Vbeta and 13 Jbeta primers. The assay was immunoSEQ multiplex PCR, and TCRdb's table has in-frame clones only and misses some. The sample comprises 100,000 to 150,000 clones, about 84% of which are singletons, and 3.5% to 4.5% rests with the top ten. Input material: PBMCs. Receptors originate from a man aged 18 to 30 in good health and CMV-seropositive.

The CDR3 DNA reads TGTGCCAGTATAGGGGGAGGGACTTCAACCACTAATGAGCAGTTCTTC. Encoded protein: CASIGGGTSTTNEQFF. The chain recombines TRBV19 with TRBJ2-1; TRBD2 is a possible D gene (7 bases). Trimming stripped 7 bases from V and 7 bases from J, with 23 bases between. Germline assignment: CDR1 LNHDA and CDR2 SQIVND (reference sequence). CDR3 length: 16 amino acids.

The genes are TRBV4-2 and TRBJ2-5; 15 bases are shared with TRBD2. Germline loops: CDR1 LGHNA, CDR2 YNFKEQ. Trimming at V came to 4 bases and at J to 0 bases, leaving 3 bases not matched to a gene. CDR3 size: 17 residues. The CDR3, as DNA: TGTGCCAGCAGCCTCGGGACTAGCGGGGGGAACCAAGAGACCCAGTACTTC. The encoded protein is CASSLGTSGGNQETQYF.

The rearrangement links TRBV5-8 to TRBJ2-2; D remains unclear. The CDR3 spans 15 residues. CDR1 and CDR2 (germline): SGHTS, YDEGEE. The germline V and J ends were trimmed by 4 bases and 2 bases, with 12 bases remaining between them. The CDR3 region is CASSESPLNTGELFF. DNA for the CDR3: TGTGCCAGCAGCGAAAGTCCTCTAAACACCGGGGAGCTGTTTTTT.

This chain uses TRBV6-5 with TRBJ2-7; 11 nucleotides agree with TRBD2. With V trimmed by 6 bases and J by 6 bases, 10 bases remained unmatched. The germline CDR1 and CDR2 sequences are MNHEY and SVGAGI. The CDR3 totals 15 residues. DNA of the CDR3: TGTGCCAGCAGCCAAGTAGCGGGGGGGCCGTTCGAGCAGTACTTC. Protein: CASSQVAGGPFEQYF.

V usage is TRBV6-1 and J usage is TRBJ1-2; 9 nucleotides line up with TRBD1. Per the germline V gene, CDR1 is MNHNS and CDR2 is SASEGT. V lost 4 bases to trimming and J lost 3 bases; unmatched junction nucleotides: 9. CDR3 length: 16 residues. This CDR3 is CASSATWDREDYGYTF. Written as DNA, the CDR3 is TGTGCCAGCAGTGCGACGTGGGACAGGGAGGACTATGGCTACACCTTC.

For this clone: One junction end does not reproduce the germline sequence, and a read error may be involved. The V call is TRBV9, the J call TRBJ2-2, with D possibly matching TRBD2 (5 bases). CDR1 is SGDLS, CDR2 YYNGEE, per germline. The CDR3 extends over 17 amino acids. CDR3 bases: TGTGCCAGCGGCGTACAGAGGGATAGCGTAAACACCGGGGAGCTGTTTTTT. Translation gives CASGVQRDSVNTGELFF.

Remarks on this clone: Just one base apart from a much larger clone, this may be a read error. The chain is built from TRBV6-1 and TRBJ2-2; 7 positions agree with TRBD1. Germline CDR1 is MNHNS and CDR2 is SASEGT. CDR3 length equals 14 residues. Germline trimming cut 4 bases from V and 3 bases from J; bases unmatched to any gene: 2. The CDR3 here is CASSAGTDTGELFF. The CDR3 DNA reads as TGTGCCAGCAGTGCCGGGACAGACACCGGGGAGCTGTTTTTT.

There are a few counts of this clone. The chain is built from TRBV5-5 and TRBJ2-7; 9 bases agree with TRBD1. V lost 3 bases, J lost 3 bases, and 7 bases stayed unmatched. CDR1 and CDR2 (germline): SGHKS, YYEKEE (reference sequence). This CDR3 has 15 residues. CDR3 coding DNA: TGTGCCAGCAGCTCAGGAGGGACAGGGCTCTACGAGCAGTACTTC. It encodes CASSSGGTGLYEQYF. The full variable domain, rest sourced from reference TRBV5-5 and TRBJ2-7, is DAGVTQSPTHLIKTRGQQVTLRCSPISGHKSVSWYQQVLGQGPQFIFQYYEKEERGRGNFPDRFSARQFPNYSSELNVNALLLGDSALYLCASSSGGTGLYEQYFGPGTRLTVT.

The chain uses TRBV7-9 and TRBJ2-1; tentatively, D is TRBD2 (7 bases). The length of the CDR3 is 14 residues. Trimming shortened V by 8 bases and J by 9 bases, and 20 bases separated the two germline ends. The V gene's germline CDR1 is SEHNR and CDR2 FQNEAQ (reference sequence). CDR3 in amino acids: CASPPGAGVVEQFF. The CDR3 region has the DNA TGTGCCAGCCCCCCGGGGGCGGGGGTGGTTGAGCAGTTCTTC.

The CDR3: CASSLSYQGYEQYF. The CDR3 region has the DNA TGTGCCAGCAGCTTGAGTTACCAGGGCTACGAGCAGTACTTC. The V gene is TRBV5-5, the J gene TRBJ2-7; D perhaps matches TRBD1 (5 bases). CDR1 and CDR2 (germline): SGHKS, YYEKEE (reference sequence). Trimming shortened V by 1 base and J by 3 bases, and 11 bases separated the two germline ends. CDR3 size: 14 residues. The whole variable domain, filled in from reference TRBV5-5 and TRBJ2-7, reads DAGVTQSPTHLIKTRGQQVTLRCSPISGHKSVSWYQQVLGQGPQFIFQYYEKEERGRGNFPDRFSARQFPNYSSELNVNALLLGDSALYLCASSLSYQGYEQYFGPGTRLTVT.

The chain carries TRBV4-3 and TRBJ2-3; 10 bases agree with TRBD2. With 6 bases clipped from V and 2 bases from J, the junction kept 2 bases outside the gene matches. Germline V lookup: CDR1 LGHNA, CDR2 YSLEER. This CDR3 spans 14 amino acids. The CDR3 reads CASRAGGNTDTQYF. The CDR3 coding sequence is TGCGCCAGCAGAGCGGGAGGGAACACAGATACGCAGTATTTT.

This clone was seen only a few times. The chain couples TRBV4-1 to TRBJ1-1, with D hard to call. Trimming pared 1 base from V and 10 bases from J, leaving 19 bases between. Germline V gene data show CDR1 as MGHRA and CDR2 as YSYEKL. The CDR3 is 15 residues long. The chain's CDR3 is CASSQVRVSQTRAFF. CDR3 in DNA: TGCGCCAGCAGCCAAGTAAGGGTTAGCCAGACTAGAGCTTTCTTT.

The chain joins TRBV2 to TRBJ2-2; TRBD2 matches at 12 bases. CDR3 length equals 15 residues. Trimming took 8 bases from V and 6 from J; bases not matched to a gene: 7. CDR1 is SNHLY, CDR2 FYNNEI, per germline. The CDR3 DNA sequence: TGTGCCAGCCGCGGACTAGCGGGACAGCCCGGGGAGCTGTTTTTT. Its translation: CASRGLAGQPGELFF. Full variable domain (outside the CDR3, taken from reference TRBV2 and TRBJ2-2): EPEVTQTPSHQVTQMGQEVILRCVPISNHLYFYWYRQILGQKVEFLVSFYNNEISEKSEIFDDQFSVERPDGSNFTLKIRSTKLEDSAMYFCASRGLAGQPGELFFGEGSRLTVL.

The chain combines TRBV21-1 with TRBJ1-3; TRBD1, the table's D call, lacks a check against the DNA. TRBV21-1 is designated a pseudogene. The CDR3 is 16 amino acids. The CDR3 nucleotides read TGTGCCAGCAGCAAAGAAAGGGACAGCTCTGGAAACACCATATATTTT. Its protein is CASSKERDSSGNTIYF.

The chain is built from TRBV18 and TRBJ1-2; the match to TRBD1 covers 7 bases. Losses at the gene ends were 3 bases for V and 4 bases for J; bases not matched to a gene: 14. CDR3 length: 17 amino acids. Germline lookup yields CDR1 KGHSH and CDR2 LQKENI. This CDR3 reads CASSPNSREQGVYGYTF. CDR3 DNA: TGTGCCAGCTCACCCAACTCCCGGGAGCAGGGGGTCTATGGCTACACCTTC.

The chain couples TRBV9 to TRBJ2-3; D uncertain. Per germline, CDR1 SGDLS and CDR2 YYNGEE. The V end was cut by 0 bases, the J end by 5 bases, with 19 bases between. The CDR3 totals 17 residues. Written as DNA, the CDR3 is TGTGCCAGCAGCGTAGCTAGTCAGACCCTTCGTGTAGATACGCAGTATTTT. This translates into CASSVASQTLRVDTQYF.

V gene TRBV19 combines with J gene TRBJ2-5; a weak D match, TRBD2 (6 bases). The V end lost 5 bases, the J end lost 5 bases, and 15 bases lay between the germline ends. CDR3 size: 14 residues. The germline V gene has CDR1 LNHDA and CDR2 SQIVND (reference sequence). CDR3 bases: TGTGCCAGTAGTCCCTCGGGACTTCGGGAGACCCAGTACTTC. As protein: CASSPSGLRETQYF.